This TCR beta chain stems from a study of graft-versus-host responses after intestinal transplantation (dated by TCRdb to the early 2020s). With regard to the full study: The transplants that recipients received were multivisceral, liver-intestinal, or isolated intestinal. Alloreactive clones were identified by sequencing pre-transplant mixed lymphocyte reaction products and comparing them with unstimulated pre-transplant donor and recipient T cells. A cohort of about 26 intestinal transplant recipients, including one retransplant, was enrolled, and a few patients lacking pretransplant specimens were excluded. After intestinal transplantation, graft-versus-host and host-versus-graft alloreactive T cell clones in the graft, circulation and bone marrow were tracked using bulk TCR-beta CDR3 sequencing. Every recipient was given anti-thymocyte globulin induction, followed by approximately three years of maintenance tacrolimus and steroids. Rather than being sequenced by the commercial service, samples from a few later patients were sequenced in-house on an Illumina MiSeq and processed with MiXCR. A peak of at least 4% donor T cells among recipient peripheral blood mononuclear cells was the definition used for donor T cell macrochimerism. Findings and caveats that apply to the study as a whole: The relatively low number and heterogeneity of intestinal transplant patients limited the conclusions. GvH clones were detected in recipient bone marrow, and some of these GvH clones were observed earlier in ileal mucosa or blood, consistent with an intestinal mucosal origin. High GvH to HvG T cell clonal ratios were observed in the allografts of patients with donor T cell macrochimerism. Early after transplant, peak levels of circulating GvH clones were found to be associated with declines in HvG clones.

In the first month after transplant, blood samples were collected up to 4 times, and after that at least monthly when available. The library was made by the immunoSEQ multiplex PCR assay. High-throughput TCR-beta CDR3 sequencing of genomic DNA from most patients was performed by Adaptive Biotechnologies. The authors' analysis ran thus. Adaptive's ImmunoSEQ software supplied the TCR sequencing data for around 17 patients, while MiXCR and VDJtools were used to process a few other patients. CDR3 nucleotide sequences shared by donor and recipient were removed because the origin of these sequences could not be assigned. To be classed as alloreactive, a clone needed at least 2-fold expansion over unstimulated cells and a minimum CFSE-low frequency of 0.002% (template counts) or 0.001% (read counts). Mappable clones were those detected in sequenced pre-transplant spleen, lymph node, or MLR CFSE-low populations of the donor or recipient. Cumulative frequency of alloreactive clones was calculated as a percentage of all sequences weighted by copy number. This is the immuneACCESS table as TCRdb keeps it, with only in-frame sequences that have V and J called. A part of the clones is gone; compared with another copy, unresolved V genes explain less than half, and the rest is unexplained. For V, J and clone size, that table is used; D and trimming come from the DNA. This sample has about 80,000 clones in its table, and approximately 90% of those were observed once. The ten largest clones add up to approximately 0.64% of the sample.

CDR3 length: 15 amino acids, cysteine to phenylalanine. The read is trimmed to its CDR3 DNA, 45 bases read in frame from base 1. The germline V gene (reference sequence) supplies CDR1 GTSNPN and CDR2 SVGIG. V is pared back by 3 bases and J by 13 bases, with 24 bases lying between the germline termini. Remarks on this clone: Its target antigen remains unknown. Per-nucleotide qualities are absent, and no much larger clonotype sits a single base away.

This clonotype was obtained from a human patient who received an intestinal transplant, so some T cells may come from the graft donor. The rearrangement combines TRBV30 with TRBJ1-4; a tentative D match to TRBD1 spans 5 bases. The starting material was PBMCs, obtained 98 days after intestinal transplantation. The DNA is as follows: TGTGCCTGGAGCGGAGGTGAACAGGAGTATGGGGGACTGTTTTTT. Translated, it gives CAWSGGEQEYGGLFF.